What follows is one T cell receptor (beta chain) and its context. The entry originates in a study of early T cells in non-severe SARS-CoV-2 infection. One entry per CDR3 protein results from TCRdb running MiXCR on the 5' RACE reads. The sample lists fewer than 75,000 distinct CDR3 sequences; 20% were seen once. The sample in question was whole blood, obtained at baseline. This receptor was obtained from an adult who was a healthcare worker with PCR-confirmed SARS-CoV-2 infection or an uninfected control (not recorded which).

The CDR3 DNA is TGTGCCAGCAGCCCACCTTTAGCGACAGGGTCCAATGAGCAGTTCTTC. Residues: CASSPPLATGSNEQFF. The chain uses TRBV7-9 and TRBJ2-1; TRBD1 matches 7 bases. CDR1 is SEHNR, CDR2 FQNEAQ, per germline (reference sequence). The V and J ends lost 5 bases and 6 bases, in that order; junction bases with no gene match: 13. The CDR3 has 16 amino acids.